The sequence of this T cell receptor beta chain was determined in a study of T cell repertoires in cytomegalovirus infection. Overall study context: Indicated by public TCR beta signatures were CMV infection and matching HLA type.

This clonotype was found once. The antigen is unknown. MiXCR was run by TCRdb on the reads, yielding one entry per CDR3 protein. The table has about 570,000 distinct CDR3 sequences, under 45% seen once; the top ten hold about 48%. V trimming: 6 bases; J trimming: 9 bases; junction bases outside the gene matches: 10. In germline, CDR1 is SNHLY, CDR2 FYNNEI. The CDR3 has 14 residues. Broader study findings: Identification of carriers of CMV plus the relevant HLA was performed using cumulative public TCR beta family frequency. Dominant in the ex vivo response were TCR beta clonotypes restricted by HLA-C and specific for CMV.

The sample was cultured PBMCs, taken from culture after CMV antigen stimulation. V and J are TRBV2 and TRBJ2-1; 8 bases map to TRBD2. This TCR derives from a human donor in good health (CMV status not recorded). Some clones in this sample may be carry-over from other donors' samples. CDR3 protein: CASSIELAALEQFF. CDR3 DNA sequence: TGTGCCAGCAGCATCGAACTAGCGGCCCTTGAGCAGTTCTTC.